This TCR beta chain appears in the sequencing data of a study of cytomegalovirus exposure and HLA in healthy donors. Across the study: From roughly 180 million T cells, an earlier analysis saw some 120 million unique TCR beta sequences.

PCR involved 60 Vbeta and 13 Jbeta primers. The data were produced by immunoSEQ multiplex PCR, yet TCRdb's version contains in-frame clones alone and is incomplete. The profile shows fewer than 300,000 clones, about 80% of them singletons. Study conclusions and caveats: Several V segments, TRBV6-2 and TRBV6-3 among them, could not be told apart and were dropped. In a later analysis, compared with equally common non-associated chains, HLA-associated beta chains were more expanded. Presence/absence analyses rested on an assumption that sequencing depth was roughly uniform across donors.

Details on this clone: Its target is unknown.

The V gene lost 3 bases and the J gene lost 4 bases, with 15 bases spanning the gap. The CDR3 runs to 16 residues. Germline V CDR1 and CDR2: LNHNV, YYDKDF (reference sequence). The J gene is TRBJ1-4, the V gene TRBV15; D not certain. The source material was PBMCs. This receptor was taken from a girl under 10 years old in good health and CMV-seronegative. CDR3 nucleotides: TGTGCCACCAGCAGCAGTAACCCAATCCTTAATGAAAAACTGTTTTTT. Translation gives CATSSSNPILNEKLFF.